These 13 T cell receptor beta chains share one sample of origin, sequenced in a study of CD8 T cells in ankylosing spondylitis. In TCRdb, the 5' RACE reads were re-called with MiXCR into one record per CDR3 protein. The table has more than 200,000 distinct CDR3 sequences, around 25% seen once. The sequenced sample consisted of blood, either unsorted or a sorted T cell fraction (not recorded which). The receptors were sampled from a male donor with ankylosing spondylitis or in good health (not recorded which).

This clonotype was counted between two and nine times. The chain links TRBV11-2 to TRBJ2-1; a weak D match, TRBD1 (6 bases). Trimming removed 0 bases from V and 7 bases from J, with 16 bases in between. The CDR3 has 16 residues. The germline gives CDR1 SGHAT, CDR2 FQNNGV. CDR3 nucleotide sequence: TGTGCCAGCAGCTTAGAGTGGGGGCCTGGTCGAAATGAGCAGTTCTTC. This encodes CASSLEWGPGRNEQFF.

There are many counts of this clonotype. The chain combines TRBV29-1 with TRBJ2-5; D is ambiguous. The CDR3 runs to 12 residues. Looked up from germline, CDR1 is SQVTM and CDR2 is ANQGSEA. V lost 4 bases and J lost 2, with 8 bases in between. The CDR3: CSVVRQQETQYF. In DNA form, the CDR3 reads TGCAGCGTTGTCCGGCAGCAAGAGACCCAGTACTTC.

The sample holds a few counts of this clonotype. The rearrangement uses TRBV20-1 and TRBJ2-5; D may be TRBD1 (6 bases). Trimming pared 5 bases from V and 5 bases from J, leaving 18 bases between. CDR1 and CDR2 from the germline V gene are DFQATT and SNEGSKA (reference sequence). The CDR3 is made up of 14 amino acids. Written as DNA, the CDR3 is TGCAGTGCTCCCGAAAACAGGGATGGGGAGACCCAGTACTTC. Translated, it gives CSAPENRDGETQYF.

The V gene is TRBV6-1, the J gene TRBJ1-6, with 11 bases fitting TRBD1. The CDR3 covers 14 residues. Germline V gene lookup returns CDR1 MNHNS and CDR2 SASEGT. V was pared by 6 bases and J by 7 bases, with 2 bases of the junction left unmatched. The CDR3 nucleotides read TGTGCCAGCAGGGGACAGGGGGGGAATTCACCCCTCCACTTT. Translated: CASRGQGGNSPLHF.

The CDR3 nucleotides are TGTGCCAGCAGTTTCGCGGGAACTGGAAACACCATATATTTT. It yields the protein CASSFAGTGNTIYF. The rearrangement uses TRBV12-3 or TRBV12-4 and TRBJ1-3; D uncertain. V shed 3 bases and J shed 2 bases, with 8 bases lying between them. The CDR3 sequence is 14 residues long.

This clonotype was observed a handful of times. The rearrangement joins TRBV3-1 to TRBJ2-5, with 9 positions matching TRBD2. Germline values: CDR1 LGHDT, CDR2 YNNKEL (reference sequence). This CDR3 contains 15 residues. V gave up 4 bases and J gave up 5 bases; unmatched junction bases: 8. The CDR3, as DNA: TGTGCCAGCAGCCGGGGCGGGGGGGCTATGGAGACCCAGTACTTC. It is translated as CASSRGGGAMETQYF.

This clonotype was picked up one time. A much bigger clone sits one base away, suggesting this may be a read error. This chain joins TRBV29-1 and TRBJ2-1; 12 bases line up with TRBD2. The V segment lost 6 bases and the J segment 4 bases; nucleotides outside the gene matches: 1. CDR3 size: 13 residues. The germline CDR1 and CDR2 sequences are SQVTM and ANQGSEA. Here the CDR3 DNA reads TGCAGCGTAGGGACTAGCGGGTACAATGAGCAGTTCTTC. Protein product: CSVGTSGYNEQFF.

The chain employs TRBV5-1 and TRBJ1-2; D may be TRBD1 (5 bases). Germline V gene data show CDR1 as SGHRS and CDR2 as YFSETQ. The CDR3 totals 16 residues. Trimming stripped 4 bases from V and 9 bases from J, with 25 bases between. CDR3 sequence: CASSPTEGTPGLSYTF. The CDR3 nucleotides read TGCGCCAGCAGCCCAACCGAAGGGACTCCCGGCTTGAGCTACACCTTC.

This clonotype was found many times. CDR3 in amino acids: CASSAGSSYEQYF. In DNA form, the CDR3 reads TGTGCCAGCAGCGCCGGGTCATCCTACGAGCAGTACTTC. The chain links TRBV12-3 or TRBV12-4 to TRBJ2-7, with D unresolved. CDR3 length: 13 amino acids. V lost 6 bases to trimming and J lost 1 base, with 10 bases between them.

The V and J genes are TRBV28 and TRBJ2-4; D is perhaps TRBD2 (6 bases). The germline V gene encodes CDR1 MDHEN and CDR2 SYDVKM. The CDR3 loop spans 14 amino acids. Trimming cost V 7 bases and J 1 base, with 11 bases left between them. The CDR3 DNA follows: TGTGCCAGCACCCTAGGAGGGGCCAAAAACATTCAGTACTTC. Residues: CASTLGGAKNIQYF.

The chain couples TRBV15 to TRBJ1-5, with D unclear. This CDR3 has 15 residues. In germline, CDR1 is LNHNV, CDR2 YYDKDF (reference sequence). V lost 0 bases and J lost 2, with 8 bases in between. CDR3 sequence (DNA): TGTGCCACCAGCAGAGAAGGATTTGGCAATCAGCCCCAGCATTTT. It yields the protein CATSREGFGNQPQHF. Full variable domain (outside the CDR3, taken from reference TRBV15 and TRBJ1-5): DAMVIQNPRYQVTQFGKPVTLSCSQTLNHNVMYWYQQKSSQAPKLLFHYYDKDFNNEADTPDNFQSRRPNTSFCFLDIRSPGLGDTAMYLCATSREGFGNQPQHFGDGTRLSIL.

This clonotype turned up a few times. The chain has TRBV20-1 and TRBJ2-1; TRBD1 matches 7 bases. Germline trimming cut 6 bases from V and 0 bases from J; bases unmatched to any gene: 11. Germline lookup yields CDR1 DFQATT and CDR2 SNEGSKA (reference sequence). The CDR3 extends over 16 amino acids. The CDR3 nucleotides read TGCAGTGCCACAAGGGACAGACGGAGCTCCTACAATGAGCAGTTCTTC. Protein product: CSATRDRRSSYNEQFF.

The V gene is TRBV2, the J gene TRBJ2-5, with D tentatively TRBD2 (5 bases). This CDR3 is built from 11 residues. V was clipped by 7 bases and J by 4 bases, with 7 bases between them. Germline V gives CDR1 SNHLY, CDR2 FYNNEI. CDR3 nucleotides: TGTGCCAGCACTAGCTTAGAGACCCAGTACTTC. Protein product: CASTSLETQYF.